This paragraph reports one TCR beta chain. The antigen remains undetermined. The sample belongs to a study of cytomegalovirus exposure and HLA in healthy donors. Study-wide results and limits: Follow-up analysis later connected one missense variant in DCLRE1C with trimming of TCR beta V- and J-genes. When a later analysis was performed, an Asian-associated ancestry cluster reportedly had fewer N-insertions than the roughly 700-donor mean. Previous analysis showed most TCR beta V segments were productive about 87% or about 30% of the time.

The CDR3 extends over 14 amino acids. The V and J ends lost 10 bases and 7 bases respectively, with 20 bases between them. The germline CDR1 and CDR2 sequences are MGHDK and SYGVNS. PCR was performed using 60 Vbeta and 13 Jbeta primers. Profiling relied on immunoSEQ multiplex PCR, and the TCRdb table lists in-frame clones only, not all of them. Of roughly 110,000 clones in the sample, around 77% are singletons; the top ten hold approximately 2.2%. The rearrangement joins TRBV25-1 to TRBJ2-1; D is possibly TRBD1 (6 bases). The sample was PBMCs. The TCR comes from a man aged 18-30 years in good health and CMV-seronegative. CDR3 DNA: TGTGCCACAGGGGATTGGGGGAAGGTGAATGAGCAGTTCTTC. Protein: CATGDWGKVNEQFF. Combining the CDR3 with reference TRBV25-1 and TRBJ2-1 gives the whole variable domain EADIYQTPRYLVIGTGKKITLECSQTMGHDKMYWYQQDPGMELHLIHYSYGVNSTEKGDLSSESTVSRIRTEHFPLTLESARPSHTSQYLCATGDWGKVNEQFFGPGTRLTVL.